These 15 T cell receptor beta chains were all obtained from the same sample, sequenced in a study of shared clonotypes between healthy human individuals. Some clones are missing from TCRdb's copy, which holds only in-frame ones; the method was immunoSEQ multiplex PCR. The sample holds approximately 2.5 million clones, around nine tenths seen once. The sequenced sample consisted of naive CD4+ T cells sorted from blood. Subset of the sample: CD45RA+ positively selected. Receptor source: a man younger than 35 in good health.

V gene TRBV9 combines with J gene TRBJ1-6; no definite D call. The CDR3 runs 14 residues. Germline lookup yields CDR1 SGDLS and CDR2 YYNGEE. V dropped 4 bases and J dropped 2 bases, with 7 bases sitting between them. CDR3 amino acids: CASSPQPYNSPLHF. The CDR3 DNA reads as TGTGCCAGCAGCCCTCAACCCTATAATTCACCCCTCCACTTT.

V usage is TRBV5-4 and J usage is TRBJ2-7, with 11 nucleotides matching TRBD2. CDR1 SGHNT and CDR2 YYREEE come from the germline V gene (reference sequence). Trimming at V came to 5 bases and at J to 4 bases, leaving 8 bases not matched to a gene. The CDR3 has 15 amino acids. The CDR3 bases are TGTGCCAGCAGTTCTAGCGGGGGGAGAGGGTACGAGCAGTACTTC. Its protein is CASSSSGGRGYEQYF.

A remark on this clone: Additional DNA sequences in this sample encode the identical CDR3. CDR3 in amino acids: CASSAGQLSGNTIYF. CDR3 in DNA: TGTGCCAGCAGCGCAGGACAACTCTCTGGAAACACCATATATTTT. V is TRBV9 and J is TRBJ1-3, with a weak D call TRBD1 (5 bases). There are 15 residues in the CDR3. Trimming stripped 3 bases from V and 0 bases from J, with 10 bases between. Per germline, CDR1 SGDLS and CDR2 YYNGEE.

The V call is TRBV7-2, the J call TRBJ2-1; 7 nucleotides align to TRBD2. CDR1 is SGHTA and CDR2 is FQGNSA in the germline V gene. The CDR3 extends over 17 amino acids. The V gene end was trimmed by 4 bases and the J gene end by 12 bases; junction bases not matched to a gene: 21. The CDR3 protein is CASSSNVAGVVGRVQFF. The CDR3 region has the DNA TGTGCCAGCAGCTCAAACGTGGCGGGGGTTGTAGGTCGAGTGCAGTTCTTC.

This clone was picked up one time. The chain is built from TRBV7-2 and TRBJ1-1; D unclear. The CDR3 contains 14 residues. The V gene lost 10 bases and the J gene lost 1 base, with 16 bases spanning the gap. The V gene's germline CDR1 is SGHTA and CDR2 FQGNSA. The CDR3 loop is CATRGRRQNTEAFF. The CDR3 DNA follows: TGTGCCACCCGAGGTCGCCGACAGAACACTGAAGCTTTCTTT.

This chain uses TRBV7-9 with TRBJ2-7; 7 bases align to TRBD2. Trimming removed 8 bases from V and 2 bases from J; junction bases left unmatched: 6. The CDR3 sequence is 13 residues long. Germline lookup yields CDR1 SEHNR and CDR2 FQNEAQ (reference sequence). The CDR3 here is CASGRSGAYEQYF. The CDR3 nucleotides are TGTGCCAGCGGCCGGAGCGGGGCCTACGAGCAGTACTTC.

This chain connects TRBV5-1 to TRBJ1-4; no reliable D call. V gave up 0 bases and J gave up 11 bases, with 20 bases separating them. Germline CDR1 reads SGHRS; CDR2 reads YFSETQ. The CDR3 totals 16 residues. The CDR3 nucleotides are TGCGCCAGCAGCTTGGCGGGTGCCGGGGTAGGCGAGAAACTGTTTTTT. Residues: CASSLAGAGVGEKLFF.

This chain uses TRBV27 with TRBJ1-2, with a possible D match to TRBD1 (6 bases). The CDR3 has 15 amino acids. The germline gives CDR1 MNHEY, CDR2 SMNVEV (reference sequence). Trimming stripped 5 bases from V and 4 bases from J, with 17 bases between. The CDR3 is CASSPGGARGYGYTF. The CDR3 DNA reads as TGTGCCAGCAGTCCGGGGGGGGCCCGGGGCTATGGCTACACCTTC.

This clone showed up just once. The CDR3 DNA reads TGTGCCAGCATTAAAACGGGGGCCAGGTTTTACGAGCAGTACTTC. Residues: CASIKTGARFYEQYF. The chain uses TRBV6-1 and TRBJ2-7; TRBD1 or TRBD2 may be the D gene (6 bases each). The V end lost 7 bases, the J end lost 4 bases, and 20 bases lay between the germline ends. This CDR3 spans 15 amino acids. The germline CDR1 and CDR2 sequences are MNHNS and SASEGT.

This clone was detected only once. Other DNA sequences in the sample encode the same CDR3. The gene calls are TRBV27 and TRBJ2-7; unclear D gene. Trimming stripped 0 bases from V and 7 bases from J, with 4 bases between. Germline CDR1 and CDR2: MNHEY and SMNVEV (reference sequence). The CDR3 length is 11 residues. This chain's CDR3 is CASSLSGEQYF. CDR3 DNA: TGTGCCAGCAGTTTATCGGGAGAGCAGTACTTC.

This rearrangement joins TRBV15 to TRBJ1-2; D remains ambiguous. V was trimmed by 0 bases and J by 2 bases, leaving 10 bases between them. CDR3 length: 15 residues. Looked up from germline, CDR1 is LNHNV and CDR2 is YYDKDF (reference sequence). The CDR3 spells CATSREGPGNYGYTF. As DNA, the CDR3 is TGTGCCACCAGCAGAGAAGGGCCGGGAAACTATGGCTACACCTTC.

The rearrangement joins TRBV2 to TRBJ1-4; D not resolved. V lost 8 bases, J lost 0 bases, and 16 bases lay in between. The CDR3 consists of 16 residues. Germline CDR1 SNHLY, CDR2 FYNNEI. The CDR3 is CASVRNGVATNEKLFF. Here the CDR3 DNA reads TGTGCCAGCGTTAGGAACGGAGTTGCAACTAATGAAAAACTGTTTTTT.

The gene calls are TRBV11-3 and TRBJ2-3, with TRBD1 identical over 9 bases. The V gene end was trimmed by 1 base and the J gene end by 4 bases; junction bases not matched to a gene: 3. The CDR3 consists of 15 residues. Germline V gives CDR1 SGHNT, CDR2 YENEEA. In DNA, the CDR3 is TGTGCCAGCAGCTTAGGGGACAGGGATGCAGATACGCAGTATTTT. This gives the protein CASSLGDRDADTQYF.

V and J are TRBV29-1 and TRBJ2-5; weak D call: TRBD1 (6 bases). Trimming stripped 6 bases from V and 3 bases from J, with 17 bases between. The CDR3 has 14 residues. Germline values: CDR1 SQVTM, CDR2 ANQGSEA. CDR3 nucleotide sequence: TGCAGCGTGCCGGGACACCCTTTCGAAGAGACCCAGTACTTC. This gives the protein CSVPGHPFEETQYF.

Points on this clone: Other nucleotide sequences from this sample produce the same CDR3. The chain carries TRBV7-2 and TRBJ1-1; a possible D gene is TRBD1 (5 bases). This CDR3 region has 13 residues. The germline CDR1 and CDR2 sequences are SGHTA and FQGNSA. Trimming cost V 4 bases and J 2 bases, with 8 bases left between them. The CDR3, as DNA: TGTGCCAGCAGCTCGCAGGGAAACACTGAAGCTTTCTTT. It yields the protein CASSSQGNTEAFF.